The 15 T cell receptor beta chains below were found in one sample sequenced in a study of shared clonotypes between healthy human individuals. CD8 cells classed as naive were CD45RO-negative and positively selected for CCR7, excluding terminally differentiated effector memory CD45RA+ cells. Libraries were prepared by immunoSEQ multiplex PCR; TCRdb keeps only in-frame clonotypes and omits some of them. The table includes millions of clones, 90% to 95% detected once. The sequenced sample was naive CD8+ T cells from PBMCs. The receptors derive from a man aged 18 to 35 in good health. Some clones in this sample may be carry-over from other donors' samples.

V is TRBV10-3 and J is TRBJ2-7, with 8 bases identical to TRBD1. CDR1 ENHRY and CDR2 SYGVKD come from the germline V gene. This CDR3 contains 13 residues. V shed 6 bases, J shed 3 bases, and the junction held 4 bases outside the gene matches. The CDR3 DNA reads as TGTGCCATCAGCTCCGGGACAGGCTACGAGCAGTACTTC. As protein: CAISSGTGYEQYF.

The V call is TRBV30, the J call TRBJ1-1; 9 bases match TRBD1. Germline loops: CDR1 GTSNPN, CDR2 SVGIG (reference sequence). The length of the CDR3 is 15 residues. The V gene end was trimmed by 2 bases and the J gene end by 4 bases; junction bases not matched to a gene: 8. CDR3 sequence reads: CAWSKGDRVVTEAFF. In nucleotides, the CDR3 is TGTGCCTGGAGTAAGGGGGACAGGGTCGTCACTGAAGCTTTCTTT. Full variable domain (missing parts from reference TRBV30 and TRBJ1-1): SQTIHQWPATLVQPVGSPLSLECTVEGTSNPNLYWYRQAAGRGLQLLFYSVGIGQISSEVPQNLSASRPQDRQFILSSKKLLLSDSGFYLCAWSKGDRVVTEAFFGQGTRLTVV.

The chain combines TRBV4-1 with TRBJ2-7; D gene uncertain. The CDR3 has 14 amino acids. CDR1 is MGHRA and CDR2 is YSYEKL in the germline V gene. The V and J ends lost 4 bases and 3 bases respectively, with 13 bases between them. This chain's CDR3 is CASSLKDPLYEQYF. The CDR3 DNA reads as TGCGCCAGCAGCCTCAAGGACCCACTCTACGAGCAGTACTTC.

The CDR3 nucleotides read TGTGCCAGCAGCTCGACAGTTATGAACACTGAAGCTTTCTTT. It translates to CASSSTVMNTEAFF. V usage is TRBV9 and J usage is TRBJ1-1, with D possibly TRBD1 on 5 matching bases. Trimming took 4 bases from V and 0 from J, leaving 10 bases between them. CDR3 length: 14 residues. Germline V gives CDR1 SGDLS, CDR2 YYNGEE.

The rearrangement links TRBV5-4 to TRBJ2-2; TRBD1 might be the D (6 bases). Germline V gene sequence: CDR1 SGHNT, CDR2 YYREEE (reference sequence). Between the trimmed V and J ends, which lost 0 bases and 6 bases, there was a span of 12 bases. CDR3 length: 15 amino acids. CDR3 sequence (DNA): TGTGCCAGCAGCTTGGCAGGGGCCGGGGCCGGGGAGCTGTTTTTT. The encoded protein is CASSLAGAGAGELFF.

This chain joins TRBV5-6 and TRBJ1-1, with D maybe TRBD1 (5 bases). The germline V and J ends were trimmed by 2 bases and 2 bases, with 13 bases remaining between them. The germline CDR1 and CDR2 sequences are SGHDT and YYEEEE. There are 15 residues in the CDR3. CDR3 in amino acids: CASSFIQGLNTEAFF. The CDR3 bases are TGTGCCAGCAGCTTTATCCAGGGACTAAACACTGAAGCTTTCTTT.

The chain couples TRBV7-2 to TRBJ2-7; D is unclear. This CDR3 spans 16 amino acids. CDR1 is SGHTA and CDR2 is FQGNSA in the germline V gene. V was shortened by 0 bases and J by 2 bases, with 14 bases between the two germline ends. In DNA, the CDR3 is TGTGCCAGCAGCTTAGCCCCGGCCAACGACCCCTACGAGCAGTACTTC. It translates to CASSLAPANDPYEQYF.

In the case of this clone: The sample holds other DNA sequences that translate to the same CDR3. The genes are TRBV27 and TRBJ2-2; D unclear. Germline CDR1 MNHEY, CDR2 SMNVEV (reference sequence). The CDR3 length is 12 residues. V lost 3 bases to trimming and J lost 8 bases, with 7 bases between them. CDR3 protein: CASSFRPGELFF. The DNA of the CDR3 is TGTGCCAGCAGTTTTCGACCGGGGGAGCTGTTTTTT.

The chain employs TRBV9 and TRBJ2-3; the match to TRBD2 covers 13 bases. The CDR3 length is 15 residues. Germline values: CDR1 SGDLS, CDR2 YYNGEE. V trimming: 7 bases; J trimming: 6 bases; junction bases outside the gene matches: 8. CDR3 protein: CASVRTSGSGDTQYF. Written as DNA, the CDR3 is TGTGCCAGCGTAAGGACTAGCGGGAGTGGCGATACGCAGTATTTT.

CDR3 nucleotides: TGTGCCAGCAGTTTATCAATAAGCGCTAGCAAAGAGACCCAGTACTTC. It specifies CASSLSISASKETQYF. The chain combines TRBV27 with TRBJ2-5; tentatively, D is TRBD2 (5 bases). This CDR3 comprises 16 residues. V was cut by 0 bases and J by 3 bases, with 14 bases left in between. Per germline, CDR1 MNHEY and CDR2 SMNVEV (reference sequence).

The chain couples TRBV4-3 to TRBJ2-7; D is uncertain. Germline lookup yields CDR1 LGHNA and CDR2 YSLEER. This CDR3 has 15 amino acids. Trimming took off 4 bases at V and 1 base at J, with 14 bases between the two ends. The CDR3 DNA follows: TGCGCCAGCAGCCCAAGTCGTCGGGCTTCCTACGAGCAGTACTTC. Encoded protein: CASSPSRRASYEQYF.

The chain has TRBV5-1 and TRBJ1-2; 9 nucleotides match TRBD1. Per the germline V gene, CDR1 is SGHRS and CDR2 is YFSETQ. V dropped 1 base and J dropped 6; count of bases not matched to a gene: 10. The CDR3 spans 16 residues. The CDR3 region is CASSLPGQGSINGYTF. The CDR3 region has the DNA TGCGCCAGCAGCTTGCCGGGACAGGGTTCGATCAATGGCTACACCTTC.

The chain has TRBV6-1 and TRBJ2-1; D gene ambiguous. Trimming cost V 8 bases and J 0 bases, with 5 bases left between them. This CDR3 region has 12 residues. Looked up from germline, CDR1 is MNHNS and CDR2 is SASEGT. The CDR3 DNA is TGTGCCAGCCGGACCTCCTACAATGAGCAGTTCTTC. Translated: CASRTSYNEQFF.

V and J are TRBV9 and TRBJ1-3, with D uncertain. Germline V gives CDR1 SGDLS, CDR2 YYNGEE. CDR3 length: 16 amino acids. The V end lost 4 bases, the J end lost 4 bases, and 18 bases lay between the germline ends. This CDR3 reads CASSPLDRSNGNTIYF. CDR3 sequence (DNA): TGTGCCAGCAGCCCCCTGGACCGTAGTAACGGAAACACCATATATTTT.

This rearrangement joins TRBV14 to TRBJ2-5; maybe TRBD2 (5 bases). Germline V CDR1 and CDR2: SGHDN, FVKESK. The CDR3 sequence is 15 residues long. Trimming pared 2 bases from V and 5 bases from J, leaving 15 bases between. The CDR3 DNA sequence: TGTGCCAGCAGCCAATTTCGAGGGAGTGGGGAGACCCAGTACTTC. Residues: CASSQFRGSGETQYF.